The 23 T cell receptor beta chains below all came from one sample that was sequenced in a study of vaccination effects on CD4 cells after COVID-19. Which antigens these TCRs recognize remains unknown. Before sequencing took place, the ViraFEST assay used viral peptide pools to expand antigen-specific CD4+ T cells. Upon completion of roughly ten days in culture, CD4+ T cells were isolated. As their vaccination, participants received two doses of either BNT162b2 or mRNA-1273. Generated by immunoSEQ multiplex PCR, the TCRdb table keeps only in-frame clones and is missing some. The sample lists tens of thousands of clones, approximately 73% seen once, with roughly 1.2% in the top ten. The sample consisted of CD4+ T cells from PBMCs cultured with HCoV-229E spike peptides, taken after COVID-19 vaccination. These receptors came from a human donor who received a COVID-19 vaccine.

This rearrangement joins TRBV10-1 to TRBJ2-3; 7 nucleotides agree with TRBD1. V lost 3 bases to trimming and J lost 0 bases; unmatched junction nucleotides: 12. Germline-derived CDR1 and CDR2 are WNHNN and SYGVQD (reference sequence). The CDR3 runs to 18 residues. For the CDR3, the DNA is TGCGCCAGCAGTGAAGTGGACAGGTATTTTACTAGCACAGATACGCAGTATTTT. Amino acid sequence: CASSEVDRYFTSTDTQYF.

The chain links TRBV14 to TRBJ1-3; D is unresolved. This CDR3 contains 13 residues. V lost 3 bases, J lost 4 bases, and 7 bases lay in between. Germline V lookup: CDR1 SGHDN, CDR2 FVKESK. CDR3 nucleotides: TGTGCCAGCAGCCAGGAATTCGGAAACACCATATATTTT. Translating gives CASSQEFGNTIYF.

The V and J genes are TRBV19 and TRBJ2-2; 9 bases are a match to TRBD2. The V segment lost 5 bases and the J segment 3 bases; nucleotides outside the gene matches: 13. The CDR3 is made up of 18 amino acids. The germline CDR1 and CDR2 sequences are LNHDA and SQIVND (reference sequence). CDR3 amino acids: CASSPGTSRDSYTGELFF. CDR3 nucleotide sequence: TGTGCCAGTAGTCCCGGGACTAGCCGGGATTCGTACACCGGGGAGCTGTTTTTT.

As regards this clone: At one of its ends the junction is not consistent with the germline gene, which may arise from a read error. The V call is TRBV5-1, the J call TRBJ2-3; a possible D gene is TRBD2 (6 bases). Per germline, CDR1 SGHRS and CDR2 YFSETQ. The CDR3 is made up of 14 amino acids. In nucleotides, the CDR3 is TGCGCCACCAGCCCCGGGGGAGGTTCGGATACGCAGTATTTT. Translation gives CATSPGGGSDTQYF.

The chain combines TRBV5-1 with TRBJ2-3; the match to TRBD2 covers 8 bases. Germline assignment: CDR1 SGHRS and CDR2 YFSETQ. Trimming removed 7 bases from V and 4 bases from J; junction bases left unmatched: 11. The CDR3 runs 15 residues. CDR3 nucleotide sequence: TGCGCCAGCGCCGATAGCGGGGAGCTGTCAGATACGCAGTATTTT. It encodes CASADSGELSDTQYF.

The chain couples TRBV7-9 to TRBJ2-7; 8 bases match TRBD1. CDR3 length: 14 amino acids. Germline values: CDR1 SEHNR, CDR2 FQNEAQ (reference sequence). Trimming cost V 3 bases and J 3 bases; bases outside gene matches: 4. CDR3: CASSFRGQDYEQYV. For the CDR3, the DNA is TGTGCCAGCAGCTTTCGGGGACAGGACTACGAGCAGTACGTC.

The rearrangement uses TRBV10-2 and TRBJ2-3; perhaps D is TRBD1 or TRBD2 (6 bases each). The ends were cut back, 3 bases at V and 1 base at J, with 20 bases in the middle. CDR3 size: 18 residues. Germline CDR1 WSHSY, CDR2 SAAADI. The CDR3 sequence is CASSDVRGPSSGTDTQYF. The CDR3 bases are TGCGCCAGCAGTGACGTCCGGGGGCCGAGTTCTGGCACAGATACGCAGTATTTT.

This clone showed up just a few times. The genes are TRBV9 and TRBJ1-3; perhaps TRBD1 as D (6 bases). Trimming took off 0 bases at V and 2 bases at J, with 9 bases between the two ends. This CDR3 has 15 amino acids. CDR1 SGDLS and CDR2 YYNGEE come from the germline V gene. CDR3 DNA: TGTGCCAGCAGCGTAGATTCAGGGGCTGGAAACACCATATATTTT. This sequence encodes CASSVDSGAGNTIYF.

In its sample, this clone was seen once. The CDR3, as DNA: TGTGCCAGCAGTCCACCGGTTAACTCTGGAAACACCATATATTTT. Its translation is CASSPPVNSGNTIYF. V usage is TRBV25-1 and J usage is TRBJ1-3, with unresolved D. Trimming left V 5 bases short and J 0 bases short, with 11 bases between. The CDR3 is 15 amino acids. Looked up from germline, CDR1 is MGHDK and CDR2 is SYGVNS. Combining the CDR3 with reference TRBV25-1 and TRBJ1-3 gives the whole variable domain EADIYQTPRYLVIGTGKKITLECSQTMGHDKMYWYQQDPGMELHLIHYSYGVNSTEKGDLSSESTVSRIRTEHFPLTLESARPSHTSQYLCASSPPVNSGNTIYFGEGSWLTVV.

This chain uses TRBV9 with TRBJ2-7, with 9 bases fitting TRBD1. After removal of 1 base from V and 0 bases from J, the junction contained 8 bases not matched to a gene. The CDR3 has 17 residues. Germline loops: CDR1 SGDLS, CDR2 YYNGEE. CDR3 region: CASSVRRGTGFSYEQYV. The DNA for the CDR3 is TGTGCCAGCAGCGTAAGGAGGGGGACAGGGTTCTCCTACGAGCAGTACGTC.

The gene calls are TRBV19 and TRBJ2-3, with unresolved D. The CDR3 spans 13 residues. CDR1 LNHDA and CDR2 SQIVND come from the germline V gene (reference sequence). V lost 6 bases and J 2 bases, leaving 9 bases between the germline ends. The CDR3 region is CASRDLPTDTQYF. DNA for the CDR3: TGTGCCAGTAGGGATCTACCCACAGATACGCAGTATTTT. The whole variable domain, filled in from reference TRBV19 and TRBJ2-3, reads DGGITQSPKYLFRKEGQNVTLSCEQNLNHDAMYWYRQDPGQGLRLIYYSQIVNDFQKGDIAEGYSVSREKKESFPLTVTSAQKNPTAFYLCASRDLPTDTQYFGPGTRLTVL.

The table lists this clone with a few counts. The V and J genes are TRBV7-2 and TRBJ2-3; D is unresolved. V was clipped by 1 base and J by 2 bases, with 4 bases between them. This CDR3 region has 13 residues. In germline, CDR1 is SGHTA, CDR2 FQGNSA. DNA for the CDR3: TGTGCCAGCAGCTTAGACAACACAGATACGCAGTATTTT. This encodes CASSLDNTDTQYF.

The CDR3 bases are TGTGCCACCAGTGAAACAGGGGTGGGCTACACCTTC. Protein: CATSETGVGYTF. V is TRBV24-1 and J is TRBJ1-2; 7 positions agree with TRBD1. This CDR3 is built from 12 residues. Unmatched junction bases numbered 3, after V lost 4 bases and J lost 8 bases. CDR1 is KGHDR and CDR2 is SFDVKD in the germline V gene.

The chain recombines TRBV6-5 with TRBJ1-6; possibly TRBD1 for D (6 bases). The CDR3 is made up of 15 amino acids. V lost 6 bases, J lost 8 bases, and 17 bases lay in between. CDR1 is MNHEY, CDR2 SVGAGI, per germline. CDR3: CASRGARVPDSPLHF. CDR3 nucleotide sequence: TGTGCCAGCAGGGGGGCCCGGGTCCCAGATTCACCCCTCCACTTT.

The rearrangement joins TRBV4-3 to TRBJ1-1; no reliable D call. CDR1 is LGHNA and CDR2 is YSLEER in the germline V gene. V was clipped by 1 base and J by 2 bases, with 14 bases between them. The CDR3 is 16 amino acids. The CDR3 here is CASSQAWAGSNTEAFF. In nucleotides, the CDR3 is TGCGCCAGCAGCCAAGCTTGGGCGGGATCTAACACTGAAGCTTTCTTT.

This clone was seen a single time. V usage is TRBV10-3 and J usage is TRBJ1-5, with D hard to call. Trimming took off 0 bases at V and 0 bases at J, with 6 bases between the two ends. The V gene's germline CDR1 is ENHRY and CDR2 SYGVKD. The length of the CDR3 is 15 residues. The CDR3: CAISESRNSNQPQHF. The CDR3 DNA reads as TGTGCCATCAGTGAGTCGAGGAATAGCAATCAGCCCCAGCATTTT.

The chain is built from TRBV5-1 and TRBJ2-3; the match to TRBD1 covers 7 bases. V gave up 4 bases and J gave up 1 base; unmatched junction bases: 9. Germline CDR1 and CDR2: SGHRS and YFSETQ. The CDR3 has 16 residues. The CDR3 bases are TGCGCCAGCAGCCTAGACAGGGTCGGAGGCACAGATACGCAGTATTTT. Protein: CASSLDRVGGTDTQYF.

The chain couples TRBV6-5 to TRBJ1-1, with D maybe TRBD1 (5 bases). Germline lookup yields CDR1 MNHEY and CDR2 SVGAGI. The CDR3 length is 16 residues. With 2 bases removed from V and 2 bases from J, the gap between germline ends came to 15 bases. The CDR3 reads CASSYTLWGSNTEAFF. CDR3 bases: TGTGCCAGCAGTTACACACTGTGGGGGAGCAACACTGAAGCTTTCTTT.

V and J are TRBV15 and TRBJ1-2; no reliable D call. The CDR3 covers 14 residues. Per germline, CDR1 LNHNV and CDR2 YYDKDF (reference sequence). V was trimmed by 5 bases and J by 8 bases, leaving 18 bases between them. CDR3 bases: TGTGCCACCAGCCTAGGACGGCCGGTGAGAGGCTACACCTTC. Protein product: CATSLGRPVRGYTF.

This rearrangement joins TRBV30 to TRBJ2-3, with 9 bases that match TRBD2. Germline V gene data show CDR1 as GTSNPN and CDR2 as SVGIG (reference sequence). The V gene end was trimmed by 0 bases and the J gene end by 6 bases; junction bases not matched to a gene: 7. This CDR3 spans 15 amino acids. The CDR3 region is CAWSVGGGASDTQYF. CDR3 nucleotides: TGTGCCTGGAGTGTCGGCGGGGGGGCCTCGGATACGCAGTATTTT. Supplemented by reference TRBV30 and TRBJ2-3, the full variable domain reads SQTIHQWPATLVQPVGSPLSLECTVEGTSNPNLYWYRQAAGRGLQLLFYSVGIGQISSEVPQNLSASRPQDRQFILSSKKLLLSDSGFYLCAWSVGGGASDTQYFGPGTRLTVL.

J is TRBJ2-5 and V is TRBV6-2 or TRBV6-3, with a possible D match to TRBD2 (7 bases). This CDR3 has 16 amino acids. Germline V gene data show CDR1 as MNHEY and CDR2 as SVGEGT. Trimming shortened V by 4 bases and J by 5 bases, and 20 bases separated the two germline ends. The CDR3 DNA is TGTGCCAGCAGTTCCGGACTTCGGGGGGCTTGGGAGACCCAGTACTTC. Amino acids: CASSSGLRGAWETQYF.

The rearrangement links TRBV5-1 to TRBJ1-3; D ambiguous. Germline V lookup: CDR1 SGHRS, CDR2 YFSETQ. V lost 3 bases to trimming and J lost 0 bases, with 13 bases between them. The CDR3 runs 16 residues. In DNA form, the CDR3 reads TGCGCCAGCAGCTCAAATCTGCTTAGCTCTGGAAACACCATATATTTT. Its protein product is CASSSNLLSSGNTIYF. Based on the CDR3 plus reference TRBV5-1 and TRBJ1-3, the full variable domain is KAGVTQTPRYLIKTRGQQVTLSCSPISGHRSVSWYQQTPGQGLQFLFEYFSETQRNKGNFPGRFSGRQFSNSRSEMNVSTLELGDSALYLCASSSNLLSSGNTIYFGEGSWLTVV.

Details on this clone: The same CDR3 also results from other DNA sequences found in this sample. The gene calls are TRBV28 and TRBJ1-4; D unresolved. The CDR3 has 13 residues. Germline V gene lookup returns CDR1 MDHEN and CDR2 SYDVKM. Deletions cut 5 bases from V and 4 bases from J, with 8 bases between. The CDR3 spells CASSEGFNEKLFF. CDR3 DNA sequence: TGTGCCAGCAGTGAGGGTTTTAATGAAAAACTGTTTTTT.